The clone carrying this TCR beta chain was seen ten or more times. Unmatched junction bases numbered 6, after V lost 4 bases and J lost 2 bases. CDR3 length: 14 residues. Germline V CDR1 and CDR2: DFQATT, SNEGSKA (reference sequence). The data were taken from a study of T cells in Graves' hyperthyroidism and ophthalmopathy. TCR beta CDR3 regions were amplified from RNA transcripts. When the TCR CDR3 underwent first-round RT-PCR, the HTBI primer set was used. TCRdb passed the multiplex PCR reads through MiXCR, listing each CDR3 protein once. This table holds about 540,000 distinct CDR3 sequences, about 45% found once.

The chain has TRBV20-1 and TRBJ2-3; 7 bases map to TRBD2. This TCR derives from a woman between 18 and 29 years old with Graves' hyperthyroidism. The specimen was peripheral blood or thyroid tissue (not recorded which). In DNA form, the CDR3 reads TGCAGTGCTAATCTAGCGGAGTCCACAGATACGCAGTATTTT. Its translation: CSANLAESTDTQYF.